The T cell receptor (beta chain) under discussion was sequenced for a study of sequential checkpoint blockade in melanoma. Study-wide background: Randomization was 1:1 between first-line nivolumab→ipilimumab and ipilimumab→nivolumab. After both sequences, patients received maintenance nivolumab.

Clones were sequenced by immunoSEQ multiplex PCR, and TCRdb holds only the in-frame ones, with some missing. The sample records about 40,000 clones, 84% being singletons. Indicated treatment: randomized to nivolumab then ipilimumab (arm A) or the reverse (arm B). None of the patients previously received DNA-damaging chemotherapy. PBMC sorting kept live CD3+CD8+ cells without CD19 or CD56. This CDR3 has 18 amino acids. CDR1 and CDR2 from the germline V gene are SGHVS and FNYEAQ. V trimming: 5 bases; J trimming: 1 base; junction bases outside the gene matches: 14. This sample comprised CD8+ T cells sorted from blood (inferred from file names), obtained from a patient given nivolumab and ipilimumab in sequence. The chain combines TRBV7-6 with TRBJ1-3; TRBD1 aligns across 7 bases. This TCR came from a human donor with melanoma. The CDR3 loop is CASSDRDSVVSSGNTIYF. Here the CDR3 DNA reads TGTGCCAGCAGCGACCGGGACAGTGTTGTTTCTTCTGGAAACACCATATATTTT.